This T cell receptor beta chain was retrieved from a study of blood T cell repertoires in COVID-19. The overall study: The cDNA or gDNA used as material had been derived from T cells, B-cell-depleted T cells, or PBMCs.

How the authors handled the data: Nucleated cell counts were estimated from reference gene primer amplification. This table comes from immunoSEQ multiplex PCR, and its TCRdb copy is limited to in-frame clones, with some not included. The V and J calls and the clone size are those of that table, but D and trimming were determined from the DNA. The table has around 130,000 clones, more than 75% seen once; the top ten hold 3.5% to 4.5%. Germline lookup yields CDR1 SGHRS and CDR2 YFSETQ. The junction had 7 bases not matched to a gene; V was cut back by 6 bases and J by 6 bases. The CDR3 has 15 residues. The sample comprised peripheral blood. This TCR derives from a woman aged 55-69 years with acute or convalescent COVID-19. V is TRBV5-1 and J is TRBJ2-2, with 11 bases lining up with TRBD1. CDR3 region: CASNRDRGASGELFF. CDR3 bases: TGCGCCAGCAACCGGGACAGGGGGGCATCCGGGGAGCTGTTTTTT.